Shown below are 21 T cell receptor beta chains from a single sample sequenced in a study of T cells in Graves' hyperthyroidism and ophthalmopathy. TCR beta CDR3 regions were amplified from RNA. A first-round RT-PCR of the TCR CDR3 used the HTBI primer set. TCRdb redid the calling of the multiplex PCR reads with MiXCR, one entry per CDR3 protein. The table records 640,000 or so distinct CDR3 sequences, 12% to 15% of them present only once. Sequencing was performed on blood. These receptor sequences come from a woman under 30 with Graves' ophthalmopathy.

This clonotype showed up many times. The gene calls are TRBV28 and TRBJ1-5, with D possibly being TRBD1 (6 bases). The CDR3 extends over 16 amino acids. V was cut by 3 bases and J by 2 bases, with 14 bases left in between. Germline lookup yields CDR1 MDHEN and CDR2 SYDVKM. The CDR3 DNA reads TGTGCCAGCAGTTTCAAGGGGGGGCTCCGCAATCAGCCCCAGCATTTT. It yields the protein CASSFKGGLRNQPQHF. The complete variable domain, with remaining parts taken from reference TRBV28 and TRBJ1-5, reads DVKVTQSSRYLVKRTGEKVFLECVQDMDHENMFWYRQDPGLGLRLIYFSYDVKMKEKGDIPEGYSVSREKKERFSLILESASTNQTSMYLCASSFKGGLRNQPQHFGDGTRLSIL.

Only a few counts were recorded for this clonotype. This rearrangement joins TRBV6-1 to TRBJ2-7, with no clear D. The germline V gene has CDR1 MNHNS and CDR2 SASEGT. This CDR3 has 15 residues. Trimming removed 5 bases from V and 1 base from J, with 15 bases in between. The CDR3 DNA is TGTGCCAGCAGTCCACGACTGTCCGGGTCCTACGAGCAGTACTTC. Its protein is CASSPRLSGSYEQYF.

The J gene is TRBJ2-1, the V gene TRBV7-9; 15 bases map to TRBD2. J was trimmed by 0 bases and V by 6 bases; bases with no gene match: 6. Per germline, CDR1 SEHNR and CDR2 FQNEAQ (reference sequence). The CDR3 is 18 residues long. The CDR3 region is CASSSGTSGRSSYNEQFF. In DNA, the CDR3 is TGTGCCAGCAGTTCCGGGACTAGCGGGAGGAGCTCCTACAATGAGCAGTTCTTC. The whole variable domain, remainder taken from reference TRBV7-9 and TRBJ2-1, is DTGVSQNPRHKITKRGQNVTFRCDPISEHNRLYWYRQTLGQGPEFLTYFQNEAQLEKSRLLSDRFSAERPKGSFSTLEIQRTEQGDSAMYLCASSSGTSGRSSYNEQFFGPGTRLTVL.

The table lists this clonotype with a few counts. This chain connects TRBV5-1 to TRBJ2-5; D is possibly TRBD2 (5 bases). Germline CDR1 and CDR2: SGHRS and YFSETQ. This CDR3 has 15 amino acids. The ends were cut back, 0 bases at V and 1 base at J, with 10 bases in the middle. In DNA, the CDR3 is TGCGCCAGCAGCTTGGGAGGGCGAATCCAAGAGACCCAGTACTTC. The encoded protein is CASSLGGRIQETQYF.

This clonotype showed up many times. The CDR3 DNA sequence: TGTGCCAGCAGTTCAATGGGGAGCGGTAATGAAAAACTGTTTTTT. Amino acid sequence: CASSSMGSGNEKLFF. This rearrangement joins TRBV27 to TRBJ1-4; D is ambiguous. Per germline, CDR1 MNHEY and CDR2 SMNVEV (reference sequence). V was pared by 4 bases and J by 4 bases, with 13 bases between. This CDR3 contains 15 residues.

This clonotype has ten or more counts. This chain joins TRBV12-3 or TRBV12-4 and TRBJ1-5, with TRBD1 identical over 8 bases. The CDR3 runs to 16 residues. V lost 4 bases to trimming and J lost 4 bases; unmatched junction nucleotides: 9. The CDR3 loop reads CASSSRTGSRNQPQHF. As DNA, the CDR3 is TGTGCCAGCAGTTCTCGGACAGGGAGTAGGAATCAGCCCCAGCATTTT.

This clonotype was detected many times. This rearrangement joins TRBV20-1 to TRBJ2-7; D unresolved. Germline CDR1 DFQATT, CDR2 SNEGSKA (reference sequence). The CDR3 runs to 13 residues. Trimming took 0 bases from V and 2 from J, leaving 8 bases between them. CDR3 in DNA: TGCAGTGCTAGAGAGTCAAGGCCCTACGAGCAGTACTTC. Encoded protein: CSARESRPYEQYF.

Only a few counts were recorded for this clonotype. The chain is built from TRBV4-2 and TRBJ2-1, with 9 bases aligning to TRBD2. This CDR3 is built from 16 residues. V shed 4 bases, J shed 5 bases, and the junction held 9 bases outside the gene matches. CDR1 LGHNA and CDR2 YNFKEQ come from the germline V gene. The CDR3: CASSRLGTSMDNEQFF. In DNA, the CDR3 is TGTGCCAGCAGCCGCCTCGGGACTAGCATGGACAATGAGCAGTTCTTC.

This clonotype was recorded at least ten times. The chain joins TRBV13 to TRBJ2-5; 8 positions agree with TRBD2. From germline, CDR1 is PRHDT and CDR2 FYEKMQ (reference sequence). The V gene end was trimmed by 2 bases and the J gene end by 5 bases; junction bases not matched to a gene: 7. CDR3 length: 15 residues. CDR3 in amino acids: CASSLRASGSETQYF. The CDR3 coding sequence is TGTGCCAGCAGCTTACGGGCTAGCGGGTCGGAGACCCAGTACTTC. Full variable domain (rest looked up from reference TRBV13 and TRBJ2-5): AAGVIQSPRHLIKEKRETATLKCYPIPRHDTVYWYQQGPGQDPQFLISFYEKMQSDKGSIPDRFSAQQFSDYHSELNMSSLELGDSALYFCASSLRASGSETQYFGPGTRLLVL.

This clonotype has only a few counts. J is TRBJ2-3 and V is TRBV5-8; D not resolved. This CDR3 contains 18 residues. Trimming cost V 1 base and J 2 bases, with 20 bases left between them. Germline-derived CDR1 and CDR2 are SGHTS and YDEGEE. CDR3 protein: CASSLRWSTPRPTDTQYF. For the CDR3, the DNA is TGTGCCAGCAGCTTGCGGTGGTCCACCCCCCGTCCCACAGATACGCAGTATTTT.

V is TRBV4-3 and J is TRBJ2-5; D perhaps matches TRBD2 (6 bases). Germline loops: CDR1 LGHNA, CDR2 YSLEER. This CDR3 is built from 15 residues. Trimming took 1 base from V and 4 from J, leaving 13 bases between them. The CDR3 nucleotides read TGCGCCAGCAGCCAAGTGGAGGGGCGGGGAGAGACCCAGTACTTC. Translated: CASSQVEGRGETQYF.

This clonotype was found many times. CDR3 bases: TGTGCCAGCATTTCAGGCTTTTTGGGCTATGGCTACACCTTC. It yields the protein CASISGFLGYGYTF. The J gene is TRBJ1-2, the V gene TRBV28, with unresolved D. This CDR3 is built from 14 residues. CDR1 and CDR2 (germline): MDHEN, SYDVKM. The V end was cut by 7 bases, the J end by 4 bases, with 16 bases between.

This clonotype was counted at least ten times. This chain uses TRBV11-2 with TRBJ2-1; D not certain. In germline, CDR1 is SGHAT, CDR2 FQNNGV. The CDR3 is made up of 11 amino acids. The germline V and J ends were trimmed by 3 bases and 9 bases, with 6 bases remaining between them. CDR3 coding DNA: TGTGCCAGCAGCTTGATGGCTGAGCAGTTCTTC. This codes for CASSLMAEQFF. Full variable domain (missing parts from reference TRBV11-2 and TRBJ2-1): EAGVAQSPRYKIIEKRQSVAFWCNPISGHATLYWYQQILGQGPKLLIQFQNNGVVDDSQLPKDRFSAERLKGVDSTLKIQPAKLEDSAVYLCASSLMAEQFFGPGTRLTVL.

This clonotype was recorded at least ten times. This chain joins TRBV27 and TRBJ2-4; the D call may be TRBD1 or TRBD2 (5 bases each). The germline CDR1 and CDR2 sequences are MNHEY and SMNVEV (reference sequence). CDR3 length equals 13 residues. V lost 3 bases, J lost 6 bases, and 9 bases lay in between. The CDR3: CASSFGAGNIQYF. The CDR3 DNA reads as TGTGCCAGCAGTTTTGGGGCGGGAAACATTCAGTACTTC.

The rearrangement uses TRBV7-9 and TRBJ2-7; weak D call: TRBD2 (6 bases). V lost 8 bases and J 2 bases, leaving 19 bases between the germline ends. Germline-derived CDR1 and CDR2 are SEHNR and FQNEAQ (reference sequence). The CDR3 has 15 residues. CDR3 DNA sequence: TGTGCCAGCGGGGTGGGGGGAGACGGGGCCTACGAGCAGTACTTC. Translating it yields CASGVGGDGAYEQYF.

Only a few counts were recorded for this clonotype. The chain employs TRBV19 and TRBJ2-7; 11 nucleotides match TRBD2. The CDR3 totals 16 residues. V shed 4 bases, J shed 0 bases, and the junction held 5 bases outside the gene matches. Germline values: CDR1 LNHDA, CDR2 SQIVND (reference sequence). CDR3 amino acids: CASSNRLAGSSYEQYF. The CDR3 DNA reads as TGTGCCAGTAGTAACCGACTAGCGGGGAGCTCCTACGAGCAGTACTTC.

CDR3 bases: TGCAGTGCTAGTTTAGGACAGGGCCTCTACGAGCAGTACTTC. It encodes CSASLGQGLYEQYF. The rearrangement links TRBV20-1 to TRBJ2-7; TRBD1 agrees at 8 bases. The CDR3 is made up of 14 amino acids. The V segment lost 3 bases and the J segment 3 bases; nucleotides outside the gene matches: 7. CDR1 DFQATT and CDR2 SNEGSKA come from the germline V gene (reference sequence).

The chain employs TRBV9 and TRBJ1-1; unclear D gene. CDR3 length: 14 residues. Trimming stripped 6 bases from V and 1 base from J, with 13 bases between. Looked up from germline, CDR1 is SGDLS and CDR2 is YYNGEE. CDR3 DNA: TGTGCCAGCACCCAAAGGGTAGGGAACACTGAAGCTTTCTTT. Protein: CASTQRVGNTEAFF. Based on the CDR3 plus reference TRBV9 and TRBJ1-1, the full variable domain is DSGVTQTPKHLITATGQRVTLRCSPRSGDLSVYWYQQSLDQGLQFLIQYYNGEERAKGNILERFSAQQFPDLHSELNLSSLELGDSALYFCASTQRVGNTEAFFGQGTRLTVV.

The chain is built from TRBV7-8 and TRBJ2-1, with D maybe TRBD1 (6 bases). From germline, CDR1 is SGHVS and CDR2 FQNEAQ. The CDR3 spans 18 residues. With 1 base removed from V and 2 bases from J, the gap between germline ends came to 18 bases. In nucleotides, the CDR3 is TGTGCCAGCAGCTTAGTGTCCAGGGGTGTAGAAGCCTACAATGAGCAGTTCTTC. Its protein product is CASSLVSRGVEAYNEQFF.

This clonotype was seen at least ten times. The gene calls are TRBV11-2 and TRBJ2-1; 7 bases map to TRBD2. The CDR3 has 17 residues. V was pared by 0 bases and J by 5 bases, with 10 bases of the junction left unmatched. Germline values: CDR1 SGHAT, CDR2 FQNNGV. The CDR3 region is CASSLDFRAGTDNEQFF. The DNA of the CDR3 is TGTGCCAGCAGCTTAGACTTCCGAGCGGGGACTGACAATGAGCAGTTCTTC.

The chain is built from TRBV24-1 and TRBJ2-3, with D perhaps matching TRBD1 (6 bases). CDR1 and CDR2 from the germline V gene are KGHDR and SFDVKD. This CDR3 is built from 16 residues. V lost 1 base and J 3 bases, leaving 13 bases between the germline ends. The DNA for the CDR3 is TGTGCCACCAGTGATTTCCCCTCCACAGGGACAGATACGCAGTATTTT. Its translation: CATSDFPSTGTDTQYF.